The clone carrying this T cell receptor beta chain was counted ten times or more. Its target is not known. V shed 5 bases and J shed 6 bases, with 11 bases lying between them. The CDR3 is 13 amino acids. Germline-derived CDR1 and CDR2 are SGHTA and FQGNSA. This specimen belongs to a study of T cell repertoires in cytomegalovirus infection. The study's findings and limits: There were carriers of CMV plus the relevant HLA, and cumulative public TCR beta family frequency identified them.

TCRdb processed the reads anew with MiXCR; each CDR3 protein has one entry. Of about 830,000 distinct CDR3 sequences in the sample, approximately 32% were seen once. This clonotype was obtained from a human donor in good health (CMV status not recorded). Some clones in this sample may be carry-over from other donors' samples. The specimen was cultured CD8+ T cells from PBMCs, collected from culture after CMV antigen stimulation. V is TRBV7-2 and J is TRBJ1-5; TRBD1 might be the D (6 bases). The CDR3 loop reads CASSLNRVQPQHF. In nucleotides, the CDR3 is TGTGCCAGCAGCCTAAACAGGGTTCAGCCCCAGCATTTT.